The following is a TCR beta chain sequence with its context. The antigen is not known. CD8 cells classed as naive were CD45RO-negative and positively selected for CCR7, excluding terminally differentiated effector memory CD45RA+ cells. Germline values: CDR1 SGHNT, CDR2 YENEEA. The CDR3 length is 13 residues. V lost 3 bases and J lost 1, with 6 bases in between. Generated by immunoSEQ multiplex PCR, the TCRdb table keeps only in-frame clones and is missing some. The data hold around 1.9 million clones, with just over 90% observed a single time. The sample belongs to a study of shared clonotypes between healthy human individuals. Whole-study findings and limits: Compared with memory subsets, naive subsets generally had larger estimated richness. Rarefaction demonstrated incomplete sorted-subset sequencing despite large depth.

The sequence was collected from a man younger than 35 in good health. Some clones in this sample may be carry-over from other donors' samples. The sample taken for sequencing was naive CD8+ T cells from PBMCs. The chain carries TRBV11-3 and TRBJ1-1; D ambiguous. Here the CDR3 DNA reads TGTGCCAGCAGCTTTTCCTCGAACACTGAAGCTTTCTTT. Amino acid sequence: CASSFSSNTEAFF.